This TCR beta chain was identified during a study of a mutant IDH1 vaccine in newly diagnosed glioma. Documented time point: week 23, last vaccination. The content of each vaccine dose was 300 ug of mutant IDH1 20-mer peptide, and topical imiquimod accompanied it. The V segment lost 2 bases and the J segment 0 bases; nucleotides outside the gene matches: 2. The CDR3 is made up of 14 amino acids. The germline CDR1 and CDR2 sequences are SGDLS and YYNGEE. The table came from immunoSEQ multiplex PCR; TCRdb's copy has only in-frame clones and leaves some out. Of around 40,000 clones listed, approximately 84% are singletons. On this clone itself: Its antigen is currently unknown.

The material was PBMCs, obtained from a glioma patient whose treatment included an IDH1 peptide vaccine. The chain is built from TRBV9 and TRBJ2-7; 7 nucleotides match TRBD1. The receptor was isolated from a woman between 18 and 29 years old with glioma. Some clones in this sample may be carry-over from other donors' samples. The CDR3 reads CASSVTGTSYEQYF. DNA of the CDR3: TGTGCCAGCAGCGTGACAGGGACCTCCTACGAGCAGTACTTC.